Sequencing of this T cell receptor (beta chain) was carried out in a study of PD-L1 blockade in urothelial cancer. Study background: Patients' prior chemotherapy regimens numbered 0 to 3.

As for time point: peripheral blood 6 weeks after treatment start. The CDR3 extends over 15 amino acids. The J segment lost 1 base and the V segment lost 6 bases, leaving 9 bases of the junction unmatched. Germline loops: CDR1 SQVTM, CDR2 ANQGSEA. The repertoire was sequenced with immunoSEQ multiplex PCR; TCRdb's copy has only in-frame clones and lacks some. Of about 23,000 clones listed, approximately 90% are singletons. The TCR comes from an older woman with urothelial cancer. Sequenced here: PBMCs, sampled around atezolizumab (anti-PD-L1) treatment. The V and J genes are TRBV29-1 and TRBJ2-1; TRBD1 agrees at 7 bases. CDR3 protein: CSVESTGESYNEQFF. The CDR3 nucleotides read TGCAGCGTCGAGTCTACAGGGGAATCCTACAATGAGCAGTTCTTC.